This TCR beta chain was sequenced in a study of CD8 T cells in ankylosing spondylitis. Study conclusions and caveats: In peripheral blood, disease-linked CD8+ clones occurred at relatively low frequencies. The study identified a TCR beta motif of several highly homologous variants that appeared characteristic of ankylosing spondylitis blood.

TCRdb re-derived calls from the 5' RACE reads in MiXCR, one entry per CDR3 protein. The table includes 450,000 to 550,000 distinct CDR3 sequences, roughly 5% detected once. For this clonotype: Antigen unknown.

CDR1 and CDR2 from the germline V gene are ENHRY and SYGVKD. The CDR3 has 19 amino acids. V dropped 5 bases and J dropped 0; count of bases not matched to a gene: 11. The chain links TRBV10-3 to TRBJ2-1; 12 nucleotides agree with TRBD2. Sequencing input: blood, either unsorted or a sorted T cell fraction (not recorded which). The sequence was collected from a male donor with ankylosing spondylitis. As DNA, the CDR3 is TGTGCCATCAGTTTGATCAGACTAGCGGGGGTGAACTCCTACAATGAGCAGTTCTTC. This encodes CAISLIRLAGVNSYNEQFF.